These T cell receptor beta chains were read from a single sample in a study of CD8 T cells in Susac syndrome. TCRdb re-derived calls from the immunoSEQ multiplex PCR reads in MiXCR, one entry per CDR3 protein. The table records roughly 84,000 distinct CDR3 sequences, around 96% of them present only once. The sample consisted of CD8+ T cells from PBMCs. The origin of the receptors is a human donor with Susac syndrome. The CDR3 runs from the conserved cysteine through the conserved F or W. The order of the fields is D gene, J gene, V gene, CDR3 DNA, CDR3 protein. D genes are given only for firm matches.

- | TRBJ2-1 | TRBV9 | TGTGCCAGCAGCCGGCGTGCCATTGAAGCGGGTGGCTACAATGAGCAGTTCTTC | CASSRRAIEAGGYNEQFF
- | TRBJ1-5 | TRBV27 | TGTGCCAGCAGTCTTCGCTTCGGAGGTAATCAGCCCCAGCATTTT | CASSLRFGGNQPQHF
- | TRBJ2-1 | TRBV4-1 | TGCGCCAGCAGCCAAGAGACCGGGACCTACAATGAGCAGTTCTTC | CASSQETGTYNEQFF
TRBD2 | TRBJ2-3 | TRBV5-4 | TGTGCCAGCAGCATAAGCGGGGAGGGGTCCGATACGCAGTATTTT | CASSISGEGSDTQYF
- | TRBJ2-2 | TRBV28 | TGTGCTGGCAGGGGCGACGGGGAGCTGTTTTTT | CAGRGDGELFF
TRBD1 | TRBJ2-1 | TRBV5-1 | TGCGCCAGCAGCCAGGGACAGGGAGGACGGAATGAGCAGTTCTTC | CASSQGQGGRNEQFF
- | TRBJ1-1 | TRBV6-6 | TGTGCCAGCAGCCCAAATCTTGAAGCTTTCTTT | CASSPNLEAFF
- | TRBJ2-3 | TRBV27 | TGTGCCAGCAGAACCCGGGACCGGGGGGCGAATACGCAGTATTTT | CASRTRDRGANTQYF
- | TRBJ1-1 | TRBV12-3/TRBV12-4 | TGTGCCAGCAGTTTGCGGGACATCCGGAACACTGAAGCTTTCTTT | CASSLRDIRNTEAFF
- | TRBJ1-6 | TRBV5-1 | TGCGCCAGCGCACAGGGCGATTCACCCCTCCACTTT | CASAQGDSPLHF
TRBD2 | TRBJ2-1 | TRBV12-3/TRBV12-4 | TGTGCCAGCAGATTTAGCGGGAGTCTCAATGAGCAGTTCTTC | CASRFSGSLNEQFF
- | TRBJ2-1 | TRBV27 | TGTGCCAGCAGTCCGGGGCTGAACTACAATGAGCAGTTCTTC | CASSPGLNYNEQFF
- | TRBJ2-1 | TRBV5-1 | TGCGCCAGCAGCACGGGGGCGGCTTTGATTGAGCAGTTCTTC | CASSTGAALIEQFF
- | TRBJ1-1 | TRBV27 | TGTGCCAGCAGTTTGGGACTTACGAACACTGAAGCTTTCTTT | CASSLGLTNTEAFF
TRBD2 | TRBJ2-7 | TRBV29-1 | TGCAGCGTCCAGATAGCGGGAGAGTTCTACGAGCAGTACTTC | CSVQIAGEFYEQYF
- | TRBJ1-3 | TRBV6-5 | TGTGCCAGCAGTTACCGCCAGGTTGACCTCTCTGGAAACACCATATATTTT | CASSYRQVDLSGNTIYF
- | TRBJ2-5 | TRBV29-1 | TGCAGCGTTGAGGCCCTGATAGGGACCCAGTACTTC | CSVEALIGTQYF